This is a list of T cell receptor beta chains from one sample in a study of blood T cells in healthy people across ages. In TCRdb, the 5' RACE reads were re-called with MiXCR into one record per CDR3 protein. The sample carries roughly 1 million distinct CDR3 sequences, 25% recorded once. This sample also belongs to another study, concerning T cells of mothers and their children.

The sample was blood. The receptors shown here come from a girl aged 2-10 years in good health. Each CDR3 is given with its conserved first and last residue. Each record gives: clone size, V gene, D gene, J gene, CDR3 DNA, CDR3 protein. The D gene is left open where the match is weak. Some rows have no size entry. The others give once, few or many, or a class for an expanded clone.

clone size: few
V gene: TRBV29-1
D gene: .
J gene: TRBJ2-4
CDR3 DNA: TGCAGCGTTGTAGACTTCCAAAACATTCAGTACTTC
CDR3 protein: CSVVDFQNIQYF

clone size: few
V gene: TRBV6-5
D gene: TRBD2
J gene: TRBJ2-5
CDR3 DNA: TGTGCCAGCAGTCGCCGACTAGCGGGGGGAGAGACCCAGTACTTC
CDR3 protein: CASSRRLAGGETQYF

clone size: .
V gene: TRBV12-3/TRBV12-4
D gene: .
J gene: TRBJ1-2
CDR3 DNA: TGTGCCAGCTTCTTCCGGGGGCAGGGGCACGTCTATGGCTACACCTTC
CDR3 protein: CASFFRGQGHVYGYTF

clone size: .
V gene: TRBV20-1
D gene: TRBD1
J gene: TRBJ2-7
CDR3 DNA: TGCAGTGCTAGGGCCCCTGGGACAGTGACCTACGAGCAGTACTTC
CDR3 protein: CSARAPGTVTYEQYF

clone size: few
V gene: TRBV12-3/TRBV12-4
D gene: .
J gene: TRBJ2-5
CDR3 DNA: TGTGCCACCACGCCAGGGGCCCATGGAGAGACCCAGTACTTC
CDR3 protein: CATTPGAHGETQYF

clone size: .
V gene: TRBV9
D gene: .
J gene: TRBJ2-6
CDR3 DNA: TGTGCCAGCAGCGTATCGGGGGTGGGGGCCAACGTCCTGACTTTC
CDR3 protein: CASSVSGVGANVLTF

clone size: once
V gene: TRBV9
D gene: .
J gene: TRBJ2-6
CDR3 DNA: TGTGCCAGCAGCTGGGCAGACAAACCCTCTGGGGCCAACGTCCTGACTTTC
CDR3 protein: CASSWADKPSGANVLTF

clone size: .
V gene: TRBV20-1
D gene: TRBD2
J gene: TRBJ2-3
CDR3 DNA: TGCAGTGCTAGCCTAGCGGGAGGGCCAACCCCAGATACGCAGTATTTT
CDR3 protein: CSASLAGGPTPDTQYF

clone size: .
V gene: TRBV28
D gene: .
J gene: TRBJ2-6
CDR3 DNA: TGTGCCAGCAGTTTGAGGCAGGCCGGGGCCAACGTCCTGACTTTC
CDR3 protein: CASSLRQAGANVLTF

clone size: .
V gene: TRBV28
D gene: TRBD2
J gene: TRBJ2-5
CDR3 DNA: TGTGCCAGCAGTTTATATCCTAGCGGGAGTATAGAGACCCAGTACTTC
CDR3 protein: CASSLYPSGSIETQYF

clone size: .
V gene: TRBV11-2
D gene: TRBD1
J gene: TRBJ2-1
CDR3 DNA: TGTGCCAGCAGCTTATCCGGGACAGGGTGGATAGCGGGCTCCTACAATGAGCAGTTCTTC
CDR3 protein: CASSLSGTGWIAGSYNEQFF

clone size: once
V gene: TRBV5-1
D gene: .
J gene: TRBJ2-1
CDR3 DNA: TGCGCCAGCAGCTTGATCGGTGGGACCTCCTACAATGAGCAGTTCTTC
CDR3 protein: CASSLIGGTSYNEQFF

clone size: few
V gene: TRBV29-1
D gene: .
J gene: TRBJ1-1
CDR3 DNA: TGCAGCGTTGAGGGGGGCGACGACACTGAAGCTTTCTTT
CDR3 protein: CSVEGGDDTEAFF

clone size: .
V gene: TRBV2
D gene: TRBD2
J gene: TRBJ2-3
CDR3 DNA: TGTGCCAGCAGTGACCCCATACTAGCGGAAAAAAAGACAGATACGCAGTATTTT
CDR3 protein: CASSDPILAEKKTDTQYF

clone size: few
V gene: TRBV7-9
D gene: .
J gene: TRBJ2-5
CDR3 DNA: TGTGCCAGCAGCTTAGCGCTCACAGCACAAGAGACCCAGTACTTC
CDR3 protein: CASSLALTAQETQYF

clone size: .
V gene: TRBV28
D gene: .
J gene: TRBJ1-2
CDR3 DNA: TGTGCCAGCAGTCTTCGAAACCCTTATCTCTATGGCTACACCTTC
CDR3 protein: CASSLRNPYLYGYTF

clone size: few
V gene: TRBV10-3
D gene: .
J gene: TRBJ1-2
CDR3 DNA: TGTGCCATCAGTGAATATGGGGTGGCGGGCTACACCTTC
CDR3 protein: CAISEYGVAGYTF

clone size: few
V gene: TRBV29-1
D gene: .
J gene: TRBJ2-6
CDR3 DNA: TGCAGCGTTGATGGGGGAACCTCTGGGGCCAACGTCCTGACTTTC
CDR3 protein: CSVDGGTSGANVLTF

clone size: .
V gene: TRBV7-2
D gene: TRBD1
J gene: TRBJ2-5
CDR3 DNA: TGTGCCAGCAGCTTAGCTCTTGGACAGGGCGGGGAGACCCAGTACTTC
CDR3 protein: CASSLALGQGGETQYF

clone size: .
V gene: TRBV7-9
D gene: .
J gene: TRBJ2-1
CDR3 DNA: TGTGCCAGCAGCTTAAGTGTTCCCAATGAGCAGTTCTTC
CDR3 protein: CASSLSVPNEQFF

clone size: .
V gene: TRBV11-2
D gene: .
J gene: TRBJ2-7
CDR3 DNA: TGTGCCAGCATGCCAGGATCTCCCTACGAGCAGTACTTC
CDR3 protein: CASMPGSPYEQYF

clone size: few
V gene: TRBV12-3/TRBV12-4
D gene: .
J gene: TRBJ2-2
CDR3 DNA: TGTGCCAGCAGTTTAGGGTCGATGTGGAGGCCCCAGGACGGGGAGCTGTTTTTT
CDR3 protein: CASSLGSMWRPQDGELFF

clone size: .
V gene: TRBV6-6
D gene: .
J gene: TRBJ1-1
CDR3 DNA: TGTGCCAGCAGTTACGGGGAAAAGGGCACTGAAGCTTTCTTT
CDR3 protein: CASSYGEKGTEAFF

clone size: few
V gene: TRBV6-1
D gene: .
J gene: TRBJ1-6
CDR3 DNA: TGTGCCAGCAGTGAAGGGAGGAATTCACCCCTCCACTTT
CDR3 protein: CASSEGRNSPLHF

clone size: .
V gene: TRBV6-5
D gene: .
J gene: TRBJ2-5
CDR3 DNA: TGTGCCAGCAGTTACTCGGTCGGGGAGCAGTACTTC
CDR3 protein: CASSYSVGEQYF

clone size: .
V gene: TRBV4-2
D gene: TRBD2
J gene: TRBJ2-1
CDR3 DNA: TGTGCCAGCAGCCAAGGGCCGAGGACTAGACCCTACAATGAGCAGTTCTTC
CDR3 protein: CASSQGPRTRPYNEQFF

clone size: few
V gene: TRBV9
D gene: TRBD1
J gene: TRBJ2-7
CDR3 DNA: TGTGCCAGCAGCTCCCGTGCGGTAGTGTGGCAGGGGGCTGATTTGTACTTC
CDR3 protein: CASSSRAVVWQGADLYF

clone size: .
V gene: TRBV7-8
D gene: TRBD1
J gene: TRBJ1-1
CDR3 DNA: TGTGCCAGCAGCTGGGACAGGGGGCTTGAAGCTTTCTTT
CDR3 protein: CASSWDRGLEAFF

clone size: few
V gene: TRBV3-1
D gene: .
J gene: TRBJ1-4
CDR3 DNA: TGTGCCAGCAGGGGGTACGACGAAAAACTGTTTTTT
CDR3 protein: CASRGYDEKLFF

clone size: .
V gene: TRBV7-2
D gene: .
J gene: TRBJ2-7
CDR3 DNA: TGTGCCAGCAGCCCTCCGAGGAACTACGAGCAGTACTTC
CDR3 protein: CASSPPRNYEQYF

clone size: few
V gene: TRBV5-6
D gene: .
J gene: TRBJ2-7
CDR3 DNA: TGTGCCAGCAGCTATTACAACTACGAGCAGTACTTC
CDR3 protein: CASSYYNYEQYF

clone size: .
V gene: TRBV7-9
D gene: .
J gene: TRBJ2-7
CDR3 DNA: TGTGCCAGCAGCTCCTATGGGAAGGGATCAATCTACGAGCAGTACTTC
CDR3 protein: CASSSYGKGSIYEQYF

clone size: .
V gene: TRBV5-6
D gene: .
J gene: TRBJ1-1
CDR3 DNA: TGTGCCAGCAGCTTGTATGCCACTGAAGCTTTCTTT
CDR3 protein: CASSLYATEAFF

clone size: few
V gene: TRBV6-5
D gene: TRBD2
J gene: TRBJ2-7
CDR3 DNA: TGTGTAACTAGCGGGAGGCCCCACGAGCAGTACTTC
CDR3 protein: CVTSGRPHEQYF

clone size: few
V gene: TRBV29-1
D gene: .
J gene: TRBJ1-2
CDR3 DNA: TGCAGCGTTGAAGAGTCGCGGGGCTACACCTTC
CDR3 protein: CSVEESRGYTF

clone size: few
V gene: TRBV5-6
D gene: .
J gene: TRBJ2-2
CDR3 DNA: TGTGCCAGCACCAACCTGGGCGGGACCGGGGAGCTGTTTTTT
CDR3 protein: CASTNLGGTGELFF

clone size: many
V gene: TRBV6-5
D gene: TRBD1
J gene: TRBJ1-2
CDR3 DNA: TGTGCCAGCAGTCGAGGACAGGGGTATGGCTACACCTTC
CDR3 protein: CASSRGQGYGYTF

clone size: few
V gene: TRBV9
D gene: .
J gene: TRBJ1-2
CDR3 DNA: TGTGCCAGCAAGTCCGGGACACCGGACGGCTACACCTTC
CDR3 protein: CASKSGTPDGYTF

clone size: few
V gene: TRBV18
D gene: TRBD2
J gene: TRBJ2-7
CDR3 DNA: TGTGCCAGCTCACCACTTGGACTAGGCTTCGAGCAGTACTTC
CDR3 protein: CASSPLGLGFEQYF

clone size: .
V gene: TRBV20-1
D gene: .
J gene: TRBJ2-1
CDR3 DNA: TGCAGTGCTAGAGATCCCCGGGGGCTCCGCTACAATGAGCAGTTCTTC
CDR3 protein: CSARDPRGLRYNEQFF

clone size: few
V gene: TRBV27
D gene: TRBD1
J gene: TRBJ1-2
CDR3 DNA: TGTGCCAACACTACTAGGACAGGGGGCTATGGCTACACCTTC
CDR3 protein: CANTTRTGGYGYTF

clone size: few
V gene: TRBV20-1
D gene: .
J gene: TRBJ1-5
CDR3 DNA: TGCAGTGCCTCGGGGGAGGGCGACCTCCAGCCCCAGCATTTT
CDR3 protein: CSASGEGDLQPQHF

clone size: .
V gene: TRBV29-1
D gene: .
J gene: TRBJ2-2
CDR3 DNA: TGCAGCGTTGAAGAAGGCGCGGAGACGGGCACCGGGGAGCTGTTTTTT
CDR3 protein: CSVEEGAETGTGELFF

clone size: .
V gene: TRBV4-1
D gene: .
J gene: TRBJ1-5
CDR3 DNA: TGCGCCAGCAGCCAAGACAGGGGTGAAGGGCAGCCCCAGCATTTT
CDR3 protein: CASSQDRGEGQPQHF

clone size: few
V gene: TRBV27
D gene: .
J gene: TRBJ2-1
CDR3 DNA: TGTGCCAGTTCGGACTCTTTCTCAAACAATGAGCAGTTCTTC
CDR3 protein: CASSDSFSNNEQFF

clone size: few
V gene: TRBV6-1
D gene: .
J gene: TRBJ2-7
CDR3 DNA: TGTGCCAGCAGTGAATTAGTGAACGAGCAGTACTTC
CDR3 protein: CASSELVNEQYF

clone size: .
V gene: TRBV12-3/TRBV12-4
D gene: .
J gene: TRBJ2-3
CDR3 DNA: TGTGCCAGCAGTTTATACGGGACTACAGATACGCAGTATTTT
CDR3 protein: CASSLYGTTDTQYF

clone size: few
V gene: TRBV25-1
D gene: .
J gene: TRBJ2-5
CDR3 DNA: TGTGCCAGCAGTGAAGTGGGGGCCGGAGAGACCCAGTACTTC
CDR3 protein: CASSEVGAGETQYF

clone size: few
V gene: TRBV28
D gene: .
J gene: TRBJ1-3
CDR3 DNA: TGTGCCAGCAGTTTATTCGGGGCCTCTGGAAACACCATATATTTT
CDR3 protein: CASSLFGASGNTIYF

clone size: few
V gene: TRBV20-1
D gene: .
J gene: TRBJ1-4
CDR3 DNA: TGCAGTGCTAGAGTGGGGTCTCTTCAACTGTTTTTT
CDR3 protein: CSARVGSLQLFF

clone size: few
V gene: TRBV29-1
D gene: .
J gene: TRBJ1-1
CDR3 DNA: TGCAGCGTTGAAGCCCCGACTGAAGCTTTCTTT
CDR3 protein: CSVEAPTEAFF

clone size: .
V gene: TRBV6-5
D gene: .
J gene: TRBJ1-1
CDR3 DNA: TGTGCCAGCAGTTTGACAGGCCCAAAGGCTCAGGCTGAAGCTTTCTTT
CDR3 protein: CASSLTGPKAQAEAFF

clone size: few
V gene: TRBV24-1
D gene: .
J gene: TRBJ2-4
CDR3 DNA: TGTGCCACCAGTGACCCCGGCGGAGCGGGAAACATTCAGTACTTC
CDR3 protein: CATSDPGGAGNIQYF

clone size: once
V gene: TRBV19
D gene: .
J gene: TRBJ1-5
CDR3 DNA: TGTGCCAGTAGCCAGAACATAAATCAGCCCCAGCATTTT
CDR3 protein: CASSQNINQPQHF